Here is one T cell receptor beta chain with its context. The data belong to a study of blood T cell repertoires in COVID-19. The method was immunoSEQ multiplex PCR; TCRdb's version includes in-frame clones alone and lacks a portion of them. Altogether roughly 29,000 clones are present, approximately 79% being singletons, with the ten largest covering 20% to 25%. CDR1 is SGHAT and CDR2 is FQNNGV in the germline V gene. The CDR3 covers 19 residues. J lost 4 bases, V lost 1 base, and 8 bases had no gene match. The TCR sequence derives from a boy between 2 and 10 years old with active or convalescent COVID-19. This sequence joins TRBV11-2 and TRBJ2-3; 16 bases map to TRBD2. What was sequenced was peripheral blood. CDR3 residues: CASSLAGLAGGLLADTQYF. CDR3 nucleotide sequence: TGTGCCAGCAGCTTAGCGGGACTAGCGGGAGGGTTGTTAGCAGATACGCAGTATTTT.